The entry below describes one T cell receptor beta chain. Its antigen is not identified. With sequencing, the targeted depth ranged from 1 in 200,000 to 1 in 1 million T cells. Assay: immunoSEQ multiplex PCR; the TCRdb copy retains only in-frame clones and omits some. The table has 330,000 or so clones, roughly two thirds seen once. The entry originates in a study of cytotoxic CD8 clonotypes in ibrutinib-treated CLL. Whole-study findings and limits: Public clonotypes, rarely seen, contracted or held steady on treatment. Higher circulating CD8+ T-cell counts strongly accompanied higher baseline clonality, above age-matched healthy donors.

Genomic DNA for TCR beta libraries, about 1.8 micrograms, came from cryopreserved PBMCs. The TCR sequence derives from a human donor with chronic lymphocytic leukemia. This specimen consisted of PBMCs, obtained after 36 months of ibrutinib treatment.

The CDR3 protein is CASSHLTLAGGRETQYF. In DNA, the CDR3 is TGCGCCAGCAGCCATTTAACCTTAGCGGGGGGGCGAGAGACCCAGTACTTC. The V call is TRBV4-1, the J call TRBJ2-5; TRBD2 aligns across 11 bases. CDR1 is MGHRA and CDR2 is YSYEKL in the germline V gene. CDR3 length: 17 amino acids. The junction had 10 bases not matched to a gene; V was cut back by 3 bases and J by 4 bases.